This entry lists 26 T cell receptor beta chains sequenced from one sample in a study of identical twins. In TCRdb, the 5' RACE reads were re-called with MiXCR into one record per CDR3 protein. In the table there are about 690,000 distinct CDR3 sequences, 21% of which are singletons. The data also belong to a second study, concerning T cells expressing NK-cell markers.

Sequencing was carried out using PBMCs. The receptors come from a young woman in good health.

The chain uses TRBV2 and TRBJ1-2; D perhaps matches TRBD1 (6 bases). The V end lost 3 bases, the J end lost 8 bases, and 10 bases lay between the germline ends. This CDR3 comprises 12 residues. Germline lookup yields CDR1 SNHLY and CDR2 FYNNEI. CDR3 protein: CASSEGGHGYTF. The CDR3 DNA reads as TGTGCCAGCAGTGAGGGGGGGCACGGCTACACCTTC.

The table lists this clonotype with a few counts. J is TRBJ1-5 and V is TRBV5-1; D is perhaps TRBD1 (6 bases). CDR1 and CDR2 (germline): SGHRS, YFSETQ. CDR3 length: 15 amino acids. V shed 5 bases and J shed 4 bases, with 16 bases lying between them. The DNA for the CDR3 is TGCGCCAGCAGACCAACAGGGAACGGGAATCAGCCCCAGCATTTT. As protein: CASRPTGNGNQPQHF.

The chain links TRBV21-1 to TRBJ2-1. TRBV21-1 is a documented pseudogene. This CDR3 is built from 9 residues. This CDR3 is CAEAGEQFF. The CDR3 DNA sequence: TGTGCAGAAGCGGGAGAGCAGTTCTTC.

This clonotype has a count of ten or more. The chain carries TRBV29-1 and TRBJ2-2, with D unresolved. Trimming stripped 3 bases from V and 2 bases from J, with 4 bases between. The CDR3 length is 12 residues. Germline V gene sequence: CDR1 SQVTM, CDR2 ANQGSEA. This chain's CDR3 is CSVEANTGELFF. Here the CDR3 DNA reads TGCAGCGTTGAGGCAAACACCGGGGAGCTGTTTTTT.

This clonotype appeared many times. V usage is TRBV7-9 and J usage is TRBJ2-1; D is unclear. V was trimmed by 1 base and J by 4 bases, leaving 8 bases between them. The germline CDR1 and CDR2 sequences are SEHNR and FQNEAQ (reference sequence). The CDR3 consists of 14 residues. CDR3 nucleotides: TGTGCCAGCAGCTTAGATTTGGTTTACAATGAGCAGTTCTTC. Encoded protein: CASSLDLVYNEQFF.

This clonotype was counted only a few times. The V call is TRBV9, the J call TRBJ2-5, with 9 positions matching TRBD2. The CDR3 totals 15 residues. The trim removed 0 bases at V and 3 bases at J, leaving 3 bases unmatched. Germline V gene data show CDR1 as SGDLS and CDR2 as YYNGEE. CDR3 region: CASSVATSGKETQYF. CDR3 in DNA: TGTGCCAGCAGCGTAGCGACTAGCGGCAAAGAGACCCAGTACTTC. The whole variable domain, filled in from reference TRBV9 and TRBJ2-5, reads DSGVTQTPKHLITATGQRVTLRCSPRSGDLSVYWYQQSLDQGLQFLIQYYNGEERAKGNILERFSAQQFPDLHSELNLSSLELGDSALYFCASSVATSGKETQYFGPGTRLLVL.

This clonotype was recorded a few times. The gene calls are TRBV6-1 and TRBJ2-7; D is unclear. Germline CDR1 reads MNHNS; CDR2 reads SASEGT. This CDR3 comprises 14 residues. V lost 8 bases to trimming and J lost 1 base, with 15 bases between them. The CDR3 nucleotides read TGTGCCAGCCGGACCGTCCGTGGATCCTACGAGCAGTACTTC. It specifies CASRTVRGSYEQYF.

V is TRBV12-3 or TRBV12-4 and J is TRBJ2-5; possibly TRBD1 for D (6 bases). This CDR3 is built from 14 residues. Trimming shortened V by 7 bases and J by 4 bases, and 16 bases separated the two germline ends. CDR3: CASTLWDKGETQYF. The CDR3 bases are TGTGCCAGCACCCTTTGGGACAAAGGAGAGACCCAGTACTTC.

CDR3 bases: TGTGCCAGCAGTTCTGGACTAGCGGTGACCTACAATGAGCAGTTCTTC. Protein sequence: CASSSGLAVTYNEQFF. The J gene is TRBJ2-1, the V gene TRBV12-3 or TRBV12-4, with 10 positions matching TRBD2. J was trimmed by 2 bases and V by 4 bases; bases with no gene match: 5. The CDR3 has 16 amino acids.

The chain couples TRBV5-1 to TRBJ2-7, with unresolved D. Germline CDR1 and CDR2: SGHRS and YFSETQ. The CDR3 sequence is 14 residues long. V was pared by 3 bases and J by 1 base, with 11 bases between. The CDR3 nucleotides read TGCGCCAGCAGCTCCTTACAGCGTTCCTACGAGCAGTACTTC. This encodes CASSSLQRSYEQYF.

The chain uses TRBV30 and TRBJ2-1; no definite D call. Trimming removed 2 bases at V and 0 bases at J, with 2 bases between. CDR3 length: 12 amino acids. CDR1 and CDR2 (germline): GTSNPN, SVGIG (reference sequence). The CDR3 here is CAWSSSYNEQFF. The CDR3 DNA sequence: TGTGCCTGGAGTTCCTCCTACAATGAGCAGTTCTTC.

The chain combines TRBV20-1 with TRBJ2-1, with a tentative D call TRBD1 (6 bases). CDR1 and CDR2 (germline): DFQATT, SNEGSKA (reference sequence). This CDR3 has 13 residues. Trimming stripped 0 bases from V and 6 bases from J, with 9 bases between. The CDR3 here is CSARDPGANEQFF. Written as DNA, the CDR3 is TGCAGTGCTAGAGATCCAGGGGCCAATGAGCAGTTCTTC.

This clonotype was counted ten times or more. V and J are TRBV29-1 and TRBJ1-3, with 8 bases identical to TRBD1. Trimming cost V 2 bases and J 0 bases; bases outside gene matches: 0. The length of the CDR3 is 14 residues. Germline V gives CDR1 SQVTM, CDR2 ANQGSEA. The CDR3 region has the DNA TGCAGCGTTGAAACAGGGGGCTCTGGAAACACCATATATTTT. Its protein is CSVETGGSGNTIYF. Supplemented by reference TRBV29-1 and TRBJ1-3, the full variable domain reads SAVISQKPSRDICQRGTSLTIQCQVDSQVTMMFWYRQQPGQSLTLIATANQGSEATYESGFVIDKFPISRPNLTFSTLTVSNMSPEDSSIYLCSVETGGSGNTIYFGEGSWLTVV.

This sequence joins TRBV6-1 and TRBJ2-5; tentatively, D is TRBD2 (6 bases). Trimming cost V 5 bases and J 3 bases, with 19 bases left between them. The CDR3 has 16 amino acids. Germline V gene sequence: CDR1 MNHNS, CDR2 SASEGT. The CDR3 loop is CASSLRRGLPKETQYF. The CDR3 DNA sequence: TGTGCCAGCAGTCTAAGAAGGGGACTCCCAAAAGAGACCCAGTACTTC.

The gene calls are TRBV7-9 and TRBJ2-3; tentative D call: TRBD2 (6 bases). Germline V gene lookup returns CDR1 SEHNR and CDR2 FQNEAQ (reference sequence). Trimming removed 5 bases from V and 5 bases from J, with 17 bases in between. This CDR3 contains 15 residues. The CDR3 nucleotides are TGTGCCAGCAGCCACGCGGGGTTTTCGGGAGATACGCAGTATTTT. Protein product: CASSHAGFSGDTQYF.

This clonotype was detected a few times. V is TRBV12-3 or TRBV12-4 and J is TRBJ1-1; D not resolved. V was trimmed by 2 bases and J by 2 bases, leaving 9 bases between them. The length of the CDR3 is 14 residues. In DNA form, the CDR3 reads TGTGCCAGCAGTTTACCCCAAGATAACACTGAAGCTTTCTTT. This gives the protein CASSLPQDNTEAFF.

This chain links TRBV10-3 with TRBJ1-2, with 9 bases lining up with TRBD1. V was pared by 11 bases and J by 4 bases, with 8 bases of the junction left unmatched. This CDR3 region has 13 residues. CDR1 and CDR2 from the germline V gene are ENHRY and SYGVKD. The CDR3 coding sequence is TGTGCCGCCGTACAGGGGGCTACCTATGGCTACACCTTC. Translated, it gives CAAVQGATYGYTF.

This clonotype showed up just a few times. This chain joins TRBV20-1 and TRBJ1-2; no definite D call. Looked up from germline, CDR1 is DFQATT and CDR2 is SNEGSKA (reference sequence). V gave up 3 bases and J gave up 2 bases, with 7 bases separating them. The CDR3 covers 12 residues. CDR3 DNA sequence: TGCAGTGCTAGTCGCAGGAACTATGGCTACACCTTC. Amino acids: CSASRRNYGYTF.

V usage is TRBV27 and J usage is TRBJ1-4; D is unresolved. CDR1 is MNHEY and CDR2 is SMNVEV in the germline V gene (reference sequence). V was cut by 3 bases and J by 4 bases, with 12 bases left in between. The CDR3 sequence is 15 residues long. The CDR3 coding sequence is TGTGCCAGCAGTTTCTCGGGAGGGATTAATGAAAAACTGTTTTTT. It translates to CASSFSGGINEKLFF.

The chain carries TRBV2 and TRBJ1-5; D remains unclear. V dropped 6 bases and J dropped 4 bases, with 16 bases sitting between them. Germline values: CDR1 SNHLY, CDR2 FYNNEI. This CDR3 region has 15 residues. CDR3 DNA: TGTGCCAGCAGGGGCGAGGCGGGAGGGAATCAGCCCCAGCATTTT. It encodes CASRGEAGGNQPQHF.

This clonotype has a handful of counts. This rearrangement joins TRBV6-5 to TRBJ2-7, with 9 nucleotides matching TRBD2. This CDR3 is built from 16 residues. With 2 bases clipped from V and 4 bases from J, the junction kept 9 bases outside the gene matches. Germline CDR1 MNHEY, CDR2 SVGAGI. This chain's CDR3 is CASSYGSGRTGYEQYF. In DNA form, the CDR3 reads TGTGCCAGCAGTTACGGGAGCGGGAGGACGGGGTACGAGCAGTACTTC.

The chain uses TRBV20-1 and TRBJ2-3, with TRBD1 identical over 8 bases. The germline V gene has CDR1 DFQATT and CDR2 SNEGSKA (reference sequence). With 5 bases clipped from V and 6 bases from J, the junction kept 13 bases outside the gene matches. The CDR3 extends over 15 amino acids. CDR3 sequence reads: CSALAPNRGDDTQYF. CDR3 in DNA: TGCAGTGCTTTAGCACCAAACAGGGGGGACGATACGCAGTATTTT.

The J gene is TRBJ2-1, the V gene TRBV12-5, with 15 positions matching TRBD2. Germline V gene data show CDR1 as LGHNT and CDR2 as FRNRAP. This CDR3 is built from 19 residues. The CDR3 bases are TGTGCCTGCAGGAGAAATCCGGGACTAGCGGGAGGAAGCTACAATGAGCAGTTCTTC. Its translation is CACRRNPGLAGGSYNEQFF.

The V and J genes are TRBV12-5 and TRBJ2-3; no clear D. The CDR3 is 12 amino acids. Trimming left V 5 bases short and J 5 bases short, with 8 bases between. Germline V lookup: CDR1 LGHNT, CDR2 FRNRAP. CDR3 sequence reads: CASGPRRDTQYF. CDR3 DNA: TGTGCTAGTGGTCCCCGTAGAGATACGCAGTATTTT.

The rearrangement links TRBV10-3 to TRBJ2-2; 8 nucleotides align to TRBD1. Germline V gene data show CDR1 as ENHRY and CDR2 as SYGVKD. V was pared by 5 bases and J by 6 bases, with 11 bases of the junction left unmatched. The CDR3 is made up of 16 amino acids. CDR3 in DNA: TGTGCCATCAGTTTGGGACAGGCCAGGGCGGCCGGGGAGCTGTTTTTT. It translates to CAISLGQARAAGELFF.

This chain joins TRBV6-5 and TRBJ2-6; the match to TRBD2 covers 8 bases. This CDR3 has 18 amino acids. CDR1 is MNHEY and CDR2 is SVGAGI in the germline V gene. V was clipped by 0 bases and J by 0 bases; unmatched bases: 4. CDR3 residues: CASSYSGGATSGANVLTF. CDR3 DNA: TGTGCCAGCAGTTACTCCGGGGGGGCAACCTCTGGGGCCAACGTCCTGACTTTC.